This record concerns one T cell receptor beta chain sequence. Its antigen remains unknown. The ends were cut back, 4 bases at V and 4 bases at J, with 15 bases in the middle. The CDR3 covers 15 residues. Per the germline V gene, CDR1 is ENHRY and CDR2 is SYGVKD. Second-dose timings of about 4 or about 12 weeks were pooled. This entry is derived from a study of T cell responses to AZD1222 COVID-19 vaccine. Overall study results and limits: Breadth and depth of Spike-specific TCRs rose after two AZD1222 doses. Close to half of all spike-specific TCRs reportedly target regions of the variants that are unmutated. Donor demographics were predominantly white British with a female majority; clonal diversity may be underestimated.

Using immunoSEQ multiplex PCR, the repertoire was profiled, and TCRdb retains in-frame clones only, with some absent. The sample holds over 110,000 clones, roughly 90% seen once. The rearrangement links TRBV10-3 to TRBJ2-3; either TRBD1 or TRBD2 may fit D (7 bases each). This receptor was identified in an adult who received the AZD1222 COVID-19 vaccine. Source: peripheral blood, taken 28 days after the second AZD1222 dose. The CDR3 DNA reads as TGTGCCATCAGTGCGTGGCAGGGGGGGGCAGATACGCAGTATTTT. It codes for CAISAWQGGADTQYF.